This TCR beta chain was documented in a study of cytomegalovirus exposure and HLA in healthy donors. The overall study: Around 86 million unique TCRs, all from HLA-typed donors, were included in an early release of the data.

13 Jbeta primers and 60 Vbeta primers were used for the PCR. Clones were sequenced by immunoSEQ multiplex PCR, and TCRdb holds only the in-frame ones, with some missing. The repertoire has around 130,000 clones, 81% of them found once; the top ten carry 0.6% to 0.7%. V trimming: 0 bases; J trimming: 6 bases; junction bases outside the gene matches: 7. The CDR3 runs to 16 residues. Germline CDR1 is LGHNA and CDR2 is YSLEER. This clone was found once. The gene calls are TRBV4-3 and TRBJ2-3, with TRBD2 identical over 9 bases. The receptor's source is a young man in good health and CMV-seronegative. Sequenced: PBMCs. The CDR3 DNA reads TGCGCCAGCAGCCAAGATTCGGCTAGCGGGGAGGATACGCAGTATTTT. It codes for CASSQDSASGEDTQYF.